This record looks at one T cell receptor beta chain sequence and its context. These data belong to a study of metastatic and nonmetastatic thyroid tumors. With MiXCR, TCRdb reprocessed the PCR reads. The table lists about 39,000 clones, approximately 17% of them singletons. This CDR3 spans 14 amino acids. V trimming: 4 bases; J trimming: 7 bases; junction bases outside the gene matches: 2. The V gene's germline CDR1 is SGHTA and CDR2 FQGTGA. Nobody among the patients had been given any treatment before thyroid surgery. This receptor was identified in a female donor with papillary thyroid cancer or a benign thyroid nodule (not recorded which). Some clones in this sample may be carry-over from other donors' samples. The genes are TRBV7-3 and TRBJ2-5; 14 bases line up with TRBD2. Sequenced material: tumor tissue. CDR3 region: CASSSGTSGGTQYF. CDR3 coding DNA: TGTGCCAGCAGCTCTGGGACTAGCGGGGGGACCCAGTACTTC. The variable domain in full, completed from reference TRBV7-3 and TRBJ2-5, reads GAGVSQTPSNKVTEKGKYVELRCDPISGHTALYWYRQSLGQGPEFLIYFQGTGAADDSGLPNDRFFAVRPEGSVSTLKIQRTERGDSAVYLCASSSGTSGGTQYFGPGTRLLVL.